This T cell receptor beta chain is from a study of T-cell memory formation after mild COVID-19. This clonotype was counted a few times. Germline V gives CDR1 MNHEY, CDR2 SVGAGI. The CDR3 totals 15 residues. Trimming shortened V by 7 bases and J by 0 bases, and 15 bases separated the two germline ends. TCRdb ran MiXCR on the 5' RACE reads and lists one entry per CDR3 protein. The sample has about 140,000 distinct CDR3 sequences; approximately 25% are singletons. The sample comprised PBMCs or a T cell subset sorted from them (not recorded which). The source is an adult woman who had mild COVID-19 (a few samples of this study predate the infection). Cell type and time point are not known. The V gene is TRBV6-5, the J gene TRBJ1-2; D is unclear. CDR3 protein: CASIPQRTANYGYTF. CDR3 bases: TGTGCCAGCATTCCCCAGAGGACTGCTAACTATGGCTACACCTTC.